This TCR beta chain emerged from a study of control samples from healthy donors and cancer patients. Data came from immunoSEQ multiplex PCR; TCRdb stores just in-frame clones and leaves some out. Of 100,000 or so clones listed, more than 85% were seen once; the top ten hold more than 7%. In its sample, this clone was seen once. V was shortened by 3 bases and J by 3 bases, with 8 bases between the two germline ends. The CDR3 is 14 residues long. Germline V gives CDR1 MRHNA, CDR2 SNTAGT. This TCR was sampled from a young man in good health. V is TRBV6-4 and J is TRBJ2-2, with a tentative D call TRBD2 (7 bases). The sequenced material came from blood. In DNA, the CDR3 is TGTGCCAGCAGTGAAGGGGGGGACACCGGGGAGCTGTTTTTT. Protein: CASSEGGDTGELFF.